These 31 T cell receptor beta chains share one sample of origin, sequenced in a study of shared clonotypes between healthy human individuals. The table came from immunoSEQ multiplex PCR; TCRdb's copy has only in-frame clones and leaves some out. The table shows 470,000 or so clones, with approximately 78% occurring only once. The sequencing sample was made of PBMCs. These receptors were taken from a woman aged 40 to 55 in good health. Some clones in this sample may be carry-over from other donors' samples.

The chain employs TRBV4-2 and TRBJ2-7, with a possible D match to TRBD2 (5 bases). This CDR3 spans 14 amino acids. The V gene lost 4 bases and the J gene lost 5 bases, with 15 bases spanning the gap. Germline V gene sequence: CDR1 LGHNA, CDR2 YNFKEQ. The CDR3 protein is CASSREYPADEQYF. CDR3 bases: TGTGCCAGCAGCCGGGAGTATCCTGCCGACGAGCAGTACTTC.

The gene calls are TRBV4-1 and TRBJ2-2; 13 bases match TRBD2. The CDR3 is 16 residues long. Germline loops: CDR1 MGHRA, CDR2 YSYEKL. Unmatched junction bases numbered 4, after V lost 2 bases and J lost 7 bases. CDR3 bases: TGCGCCAGCAGCCAAACTAGCGGGAGGGCCGACGGGGAGCTGTTTTTT. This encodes CASSQTSGRADGELFF.

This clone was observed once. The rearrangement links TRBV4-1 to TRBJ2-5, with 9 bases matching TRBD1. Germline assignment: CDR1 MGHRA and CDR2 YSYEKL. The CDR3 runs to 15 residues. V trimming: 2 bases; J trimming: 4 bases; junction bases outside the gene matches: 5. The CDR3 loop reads CASSQHPGQGETQYF. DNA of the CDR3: TGCGCCAGCAGCCAACACCCGGGACAGGGAGAGACCCAGTACTTC.

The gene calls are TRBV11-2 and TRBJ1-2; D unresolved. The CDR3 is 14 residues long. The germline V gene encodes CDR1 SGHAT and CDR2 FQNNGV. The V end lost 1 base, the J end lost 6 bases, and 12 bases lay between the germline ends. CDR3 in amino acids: CASSLGPGMDGYTF. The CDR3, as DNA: TGTGCCAGCAGCTTAGGTCCGGGGATGGATGGCTACACCTTC.

The CDR3 sequence is CASSPGLGLQPQHF. The CDR3 nucleotides are TGTGCCAGCAGCCCTGGGTTGGGGTTGCAGCCCCAGCATTTT. The V and J genes are TRBV28 and TRBJ1-5; D gene ambiguous. There are 14 residues in the CDR3. The germline gives CDR1 MDHEN, CDR2 SYDVKM. Trimming shortened V by 6 bases and J by 7 bases, and 16 bases separated the two germline ends.

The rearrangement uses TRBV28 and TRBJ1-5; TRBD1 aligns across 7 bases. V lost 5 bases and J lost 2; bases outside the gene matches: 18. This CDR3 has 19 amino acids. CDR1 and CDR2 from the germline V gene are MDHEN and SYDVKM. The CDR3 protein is CASSPLVLKKGAGNQPQHF. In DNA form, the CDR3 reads TGTGCCAGCAGTCCCCTCGTCCTGAAAAAGGGGGCGGGCAATCAGCCCCAGCATTTT. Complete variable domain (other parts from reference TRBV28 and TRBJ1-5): DVKVTQSSRYLVKRTGEKVFLECVQDMDHENMFWYRQDPGLGLRLIYFSYDVKMKEKGDIPEGYSVSREKKERFSLILESASTNQTSMYLCASSPLVLKKGAGNQPQHFGDGTRLSIL.

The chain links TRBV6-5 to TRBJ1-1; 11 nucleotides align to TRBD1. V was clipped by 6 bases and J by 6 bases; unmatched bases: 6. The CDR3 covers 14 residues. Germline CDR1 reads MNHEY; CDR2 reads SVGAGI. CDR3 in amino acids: CASSLLGQGAEAFF. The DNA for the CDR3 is TGTGCCAGCAGCCTTCTGGGACAGGGGGCTGAAGCTTTCTTT.

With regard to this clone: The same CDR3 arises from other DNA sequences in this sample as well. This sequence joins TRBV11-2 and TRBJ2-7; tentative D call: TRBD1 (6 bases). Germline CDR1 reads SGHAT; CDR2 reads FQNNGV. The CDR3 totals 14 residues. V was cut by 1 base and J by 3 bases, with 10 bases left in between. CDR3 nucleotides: TGTGCCAGCAGCTTAGGACCAGGGGACTACGAGCAGTACTTC. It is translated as CASSLGPGDYEQYF.

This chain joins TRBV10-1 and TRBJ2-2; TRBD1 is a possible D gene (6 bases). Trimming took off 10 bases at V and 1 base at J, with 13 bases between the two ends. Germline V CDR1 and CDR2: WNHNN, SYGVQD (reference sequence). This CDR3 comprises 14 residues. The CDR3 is CAISPDRNTGELFF. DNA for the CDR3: TGCGCCATCTCCCCGGACAGGAACACCGGGGAGCTGTTTTTT.

In nucleotides, the CDR3 is TGTGCCAGCAGCTTAGAAGCAGCGGGGGACGAGCAGTACTTC. As protein: CASSLEAAGDEQYF. This sequence joins TRBV7-2 and TRBJ2-7; 8 bases align to TRBD2. Trimming took 1 base from V and 5 from J; bases not matched to a gene: 4. This CDR3 contains 14 residues. Germline V gene sequence: CDR1 SGHTA, CDR2 FQGNSA.

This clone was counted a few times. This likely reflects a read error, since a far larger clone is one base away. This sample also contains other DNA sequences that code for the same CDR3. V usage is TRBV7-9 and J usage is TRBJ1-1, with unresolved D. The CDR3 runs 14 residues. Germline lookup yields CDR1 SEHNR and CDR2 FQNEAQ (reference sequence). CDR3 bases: TGTGCCAGCAGCTTAGCGGGCAGCCACACTGAGGCTTTCTTT. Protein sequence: CASSLAGSHTEAFF.

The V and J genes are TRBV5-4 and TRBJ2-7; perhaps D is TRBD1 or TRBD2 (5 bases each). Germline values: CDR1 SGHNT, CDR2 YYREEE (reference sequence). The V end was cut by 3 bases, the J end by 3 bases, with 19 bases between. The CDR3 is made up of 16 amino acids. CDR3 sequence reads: CASSSTQGVGVYEQYF. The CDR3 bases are TGTGCCAGCAGCTCGACGCAGGGTGTGGGGGTCTACGAGCAGTACTTC.

The CDR3 sequence is CASSLVSPYNEQFF. The CDR3 region has the DNA TGCGCCAGCAGCTTGGTGTCACCTTACAATGAGCAGTTCTTC. V is TRBV5-1 and J is TRBJ2-1, with D hard to call. The CDR3 length is 14 residues. V lost 0 bases and J 4 bases, leaving 8 bases between the germline ends. CDR1 SGHRS and CDR2 YFSETQ come from the germline V gene.

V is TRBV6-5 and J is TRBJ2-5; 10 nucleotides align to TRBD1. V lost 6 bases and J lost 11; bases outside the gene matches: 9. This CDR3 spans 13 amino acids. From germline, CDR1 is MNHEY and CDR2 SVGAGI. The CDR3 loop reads CASSPGQGFEQYF. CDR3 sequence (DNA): TGTGCCAGCAGCCCGGGACAGGGGTTTGAGCAGTACTTC.

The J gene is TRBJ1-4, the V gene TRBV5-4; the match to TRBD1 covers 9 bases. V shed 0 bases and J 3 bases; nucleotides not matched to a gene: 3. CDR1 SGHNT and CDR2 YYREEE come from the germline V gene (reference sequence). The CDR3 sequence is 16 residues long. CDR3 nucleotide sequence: TGTGCCAGCAGCTTGGCCCGGACAGGGGCTAATGAAAAACTGTTTTTT. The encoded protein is CASSLARTGANEKLFF. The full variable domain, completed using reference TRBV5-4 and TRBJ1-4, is ETGVTQSPTHLIKTRGQQVTLRCSSQSGHNTVSWYQQALGQGPQFIFQYYREEENGRGNFPPRFSGLQFPNYSSELNVNALELDDSALYLCASSLARTGANEKLFFGSGTQLSVL.

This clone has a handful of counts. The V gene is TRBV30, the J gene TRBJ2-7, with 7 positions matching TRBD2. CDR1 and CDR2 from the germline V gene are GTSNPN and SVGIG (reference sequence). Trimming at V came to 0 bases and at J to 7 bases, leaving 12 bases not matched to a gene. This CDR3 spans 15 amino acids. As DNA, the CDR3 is TGTGCCTGGAGTGTAAGTGGGAGGGCCTGGGGGGAGCAGTACTTC. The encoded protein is CAWSVSGRAWGEQYF. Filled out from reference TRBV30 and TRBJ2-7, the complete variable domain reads SQTIHQWPATLVQPVGSPLSLECTVEGTSNPNLYWYRQAAGRGLQLLFYSVGIGQISSEVPQNLSASRPQDRQFILSSKKLLLSDSGFYLCAWSVSGRAWGEQYFGPGTRLTVT.

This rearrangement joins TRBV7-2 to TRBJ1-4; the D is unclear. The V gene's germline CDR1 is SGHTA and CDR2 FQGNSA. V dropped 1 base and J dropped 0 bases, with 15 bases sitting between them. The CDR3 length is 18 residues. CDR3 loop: CASSLVRGLGATNEKLFF. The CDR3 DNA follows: TGTGCCAGCAGCTTAGTCCGCGGCCTAGGAGCAACTAATGAAAAACTGTTTTTT.

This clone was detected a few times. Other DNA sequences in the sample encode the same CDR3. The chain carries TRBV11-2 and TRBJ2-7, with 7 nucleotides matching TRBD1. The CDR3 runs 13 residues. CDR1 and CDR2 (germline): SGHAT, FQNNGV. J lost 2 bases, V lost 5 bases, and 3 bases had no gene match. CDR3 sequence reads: CASSLGQTYEQYF. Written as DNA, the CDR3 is TGTGCCAGCAGCCTGGGACAGACCTACGAGCAGTACTTC.

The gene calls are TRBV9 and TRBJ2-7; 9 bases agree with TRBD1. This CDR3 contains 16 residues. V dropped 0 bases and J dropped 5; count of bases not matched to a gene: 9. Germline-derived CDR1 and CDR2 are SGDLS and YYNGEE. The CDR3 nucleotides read TGTGCCAGCAGCGTAGGCCCCGGGACAGGGATCCACGAGCAGTACTTC. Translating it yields CASSVGPGTGIHEQYF.

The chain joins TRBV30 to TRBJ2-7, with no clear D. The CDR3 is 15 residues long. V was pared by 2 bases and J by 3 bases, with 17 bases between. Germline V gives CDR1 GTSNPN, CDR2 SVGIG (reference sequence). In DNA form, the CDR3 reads TGTGCCTGGAGTTCGAGTGACACACAGTTCTACGAGCAGTACTTC. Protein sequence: CAWSSSDTQFYEQYF.

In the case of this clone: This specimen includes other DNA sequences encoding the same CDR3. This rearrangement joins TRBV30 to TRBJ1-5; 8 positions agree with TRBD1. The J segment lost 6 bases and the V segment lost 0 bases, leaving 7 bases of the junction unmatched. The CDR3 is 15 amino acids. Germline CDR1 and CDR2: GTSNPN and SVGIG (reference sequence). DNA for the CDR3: TGTGCCTGGAGTGTCGGAGCAGGGGGCGGTCAGCCCCAGCATTTT. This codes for CAWSVGAGGGQPQHF. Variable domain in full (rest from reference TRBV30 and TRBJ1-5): SQTIHQWPATLVQPVGSPLSLECTVEGTSNPNLYWYRQAAGRGLQLLFYSVGIGQISSEVPQNLSASRPQDRQFILSSKKLLLSDSGFYLCAWSVGAGGGQPQHFGDGTRLSIL.

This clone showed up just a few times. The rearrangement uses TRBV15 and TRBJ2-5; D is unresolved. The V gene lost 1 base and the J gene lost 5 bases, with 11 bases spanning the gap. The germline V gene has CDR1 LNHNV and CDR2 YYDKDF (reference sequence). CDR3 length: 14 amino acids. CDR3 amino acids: CATSRVSVGETQYF. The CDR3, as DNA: TGTGCCACCAGCAGAGTCTCAGTAGGGGAGACCCAGTACTTC.

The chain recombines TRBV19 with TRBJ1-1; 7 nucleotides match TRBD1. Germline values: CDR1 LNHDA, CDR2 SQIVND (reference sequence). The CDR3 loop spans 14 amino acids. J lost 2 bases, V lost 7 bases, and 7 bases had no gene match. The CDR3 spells CASKRGGGNTEAFF. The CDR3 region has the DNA TGTGCCAGTAAGAGAGGGGGCGGAAACACTGAAGCTTTCTTT. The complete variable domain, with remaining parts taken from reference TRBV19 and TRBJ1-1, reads DGGITQSPKYLFRKEGQNVTLSCEQNLNHDAMYWYRQDPGQGLRLIYYSQIVNDFQKGDIAEGYSVSREKKESFPLTVTSAQKNPTAFYLCASKRGGGNTEAFFGQGTRLTVV.

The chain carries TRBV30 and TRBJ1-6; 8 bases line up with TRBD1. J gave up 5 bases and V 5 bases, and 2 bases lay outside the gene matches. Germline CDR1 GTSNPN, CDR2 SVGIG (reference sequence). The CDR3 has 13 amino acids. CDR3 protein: CAWEQGDNSPLHF. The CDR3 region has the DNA TGTGCCTGGGAACAGGGGGATAATTCACCCCTCCACTTT.

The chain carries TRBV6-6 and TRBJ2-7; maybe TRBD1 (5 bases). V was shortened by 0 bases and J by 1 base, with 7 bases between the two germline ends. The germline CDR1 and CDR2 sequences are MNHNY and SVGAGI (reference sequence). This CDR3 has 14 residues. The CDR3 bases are TGTGCCAGCAGTTACTCGCAGGGTTCCTACGAGCAGTACTTC. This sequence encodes CASSYSQGSYEQYF.

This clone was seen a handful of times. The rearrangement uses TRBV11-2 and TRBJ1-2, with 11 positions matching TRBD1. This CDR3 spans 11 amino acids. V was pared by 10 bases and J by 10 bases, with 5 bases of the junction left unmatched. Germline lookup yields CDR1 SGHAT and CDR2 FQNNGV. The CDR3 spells CATRTGGSYTF. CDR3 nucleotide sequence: TGTGCCACCAGGACAGGGGGCTCCTACACCTTC.

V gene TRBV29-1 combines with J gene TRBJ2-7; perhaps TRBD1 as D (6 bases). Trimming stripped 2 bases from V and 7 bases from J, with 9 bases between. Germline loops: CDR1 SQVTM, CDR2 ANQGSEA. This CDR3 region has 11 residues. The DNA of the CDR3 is TGCAGCGTTGAACTAGGACAGGAGCAGTACTTC. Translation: CSVELGQEQYF.

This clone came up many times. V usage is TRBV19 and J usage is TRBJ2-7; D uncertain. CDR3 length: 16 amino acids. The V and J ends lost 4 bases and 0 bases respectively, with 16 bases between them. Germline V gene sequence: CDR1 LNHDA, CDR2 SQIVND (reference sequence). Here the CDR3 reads CASSTIPTPGSYEQYF. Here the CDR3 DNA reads TGTGCCAGTAGTACCATCCCCACGCCGGGCTCCTACGAGCAGTACTTC.

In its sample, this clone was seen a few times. The CDR3 loop reads CASRDRVDQPQHF. The CDR3 coding sequence is TGTGCCAGCAGGGACAGGGTTGATCAGCCCCAGCATTTT. The chain carries TRBV6-5 and TRBJ1-5; TRBD1 aligns across 8 bases. This CDR3 contains 13 residues. The ends lost 6 bases at V and 5 bases at J; junction bases unmatched: 3. Germline V CDR1 and CDR2: MNHEY, SVGAGI.

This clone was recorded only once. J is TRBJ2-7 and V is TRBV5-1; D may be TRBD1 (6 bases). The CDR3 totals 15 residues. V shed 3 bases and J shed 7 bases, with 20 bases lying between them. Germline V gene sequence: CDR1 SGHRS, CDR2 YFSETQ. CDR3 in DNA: TGCGCCAGCAGCTGGACCCCCGGGACACTATTAGAGCAGTACTTC. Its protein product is CASSWTPGTLLEQYF.

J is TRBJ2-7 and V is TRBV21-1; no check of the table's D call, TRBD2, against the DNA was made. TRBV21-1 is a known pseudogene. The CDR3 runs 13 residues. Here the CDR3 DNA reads TGTGCCAGCAGCGGGGGGGATAGGACTTGGCAGTACTTC. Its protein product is CASSGGDRTWQYF.